A single sample gave rise to the 14 T cell receptor beta chains below, sequenced in a study of shared clonotypes between healthy human individuals. Sequencing used immunoSEQ multiplex PCR; TCRdb keeps in-frame clones, though not all of them. The sample has fewer than 1.4 million clones; around 78% are singletons. Material for sequencing was memory CD4+ T cells from PBMCs. The subset here: CD45RA-negative fraction. The source is a man aged 18 to 29 in good health. Some clones in this sample may be carry-over from other donors' samples.

The chain is built from TRBV14 and TRBJ2-7; D is tentatively TRBD1 or TRBD2 (5 bases each). The ends were cut back, 3 bases at V and 6 bases at J, with 15 bases in the middle. Germline V gene lookup returns CDR1 SGHDN and CDR2 FVKESK. The CDR3 extends over 14 amino acids. The CDR3 nucleotides read TGTGCCAGCAGCCACGGGACCTTCACCAGCGAGCAGTACTTC. Translating gives CASSHGTFTSEQYF.

With regard to this clone: The same CDR3 is also encoded by other DNA sequences in this sample. The chain employs TRBV5-1 and TRBJ1-2; TRBD1 agrees at 7 bases. CDR3 length equals 14 residues. CDR1 and CDR2 from the germline V gene are SGHRS and YFSETQ. V lost 0 bases, J lost 2 bases, and 1 base stayed unmatched. CDR3 sequence: CASSLDRGNYGYTF. The CDR3 region has the DNA TGCGCCAGCAGCTTGGACAGGGGAAACTATGGCTACACCTTC.

This rearrangement joins TRBV29-1 to TRBJ2-1; 16 nucleotides align to TRBD2. CDR3 size: 17 residues. Germline values: CDR1 SQVTM, CDR2 ANQGSEA. J gave up 0 bases and V 6 bases, and 5 bases lay outside the gene matches. The CDR3 spells CSVSGTSGRASYNEQFF. CDR3 bases: TGCAGCGTCTCCGGGACTAGCGGGAGGGCCTCCTACAATGAGCAGTTCTTC.

The rearrangement joins TRBV6-1 to TRBJ2-5; 7 positions match TRBD2. Germline loops: CDR1 MNHNS, CDR2 SASEGT. The V segment lost 6 bases and the J segment 5 bases; nucleotides outside the gene matches: 3. CDR3 length: 12 amino acids. CDR3 sequence reads: CASSREGETQYF. CDR3 coding DNA: TGTGCCAGCAGCAGGGAGGGGGAGACCCAGTACTTC.

The CDR3 DNA follows: TGTGCCAGCAGGGGGGAGCGGTCTAGCACAGATACGCAGTATTTT. Its protein product is CASRGERSSTDTQYF. The chain has TRBV5-4 and TRBJ2-3, with D possibly being TRBD1 or TRBD2 (5 bases each). CDR1 SGHNT and CDR2 YYREEE come from the germline V gene (reference sequence). The CDR3 extends over 15 amino acids. Trimming took off 5 bases at V and 0 bases at J, with 13 bases between the two ends.

This chain joins TRBV7-9 and TRBJ2-3; D may be TRBD1 (6 bases). There are 16 residues in the CDR3. Germline V gene lookup returns CDR1 SEHNR and CDR2 FQNEAQ (reference sequence). V gave up 2 bases and J gave up 1 base, with 13 bases separating them. CDR3 protein: CASSLSGRGGTDTQYF. Written as DNA, the CDR3 is TGTGCCAGCAGCTTAAGTGGCAGGGGAGGCACAGATACGCAGTATTTT.

This chain joins TRBV28 and TRBJ1-3; D ambiguous. The V and J ends lost 1 base and 2 bases respectively, with 12 bases between them. The CDR3 has 16 residues. The V gene's germline CDR1 is MDHEN and CDR2 SYDVKM. CDR3 DNA: TGTGCCAGCAGTTTATATTCGACTTTCACTGGAAACACCATATATTTT. It yields the protein CASSLYSTFTGNTIYF.

This clone has a single count. The chain links TRBV4-3 to TRBJ1-3; D is undetermined. This CDR3 contains 14 residues. V lost 2 bases and J 0 bases, leaving 5 bases between the germline ends. The germline gives CDR1 LGHNA, CDR2 YSLEER. CDR3 DNA sequence: TGCGCCAGCAGCCAATCAATCTCTGGAAACACCATATATTTT. Translation gives CASSQSISGNTIYF.

A remark on this clone: The sample carries other DNA sequences with the same CDR3. V usage is TRBV9 and J usage is TRBJ2-1; possibly TRBD1 for D (5 bases). CDR3 size: 15 residues. V gave up 1 base and J gave up 0 bases, with 8 bases separating them. Germline V gives CDR1 SGDLS, CDR2 YYNGEE. The CDR3: CASSVQGSSYNEQFF. CDR3 nucleotides: TGTGCCAGCAGCGTACAGGGTAGCTCCTACAATGAGCAGTTCTTC.

This clone was seen a handful of times. The chain combines TRBV28 with TRBJ1-2; D uncertain. The CDR3 consists of 14 residues. Germline CDR1 is MDHEN and CDR2 is SYDVKM. Trimming removed 3 bases at V and 1 base at J, with 9 bases between. DNA of the CDR3: TGTGCCAGCAGTTTTTTGGACGGTAACTATGGCTACACCTTC. The encoded protein is CASSFLDGNYGYTF.

The V and J genes are TRBV10-3 and TRBJ1-5; TRBD1 matches at 9 bases. This CDR3 has 15 residues. J lost 4 bases, V lost 6 bases, and 7 bases had no gene match. CDR1 is ENHRY, CDR2 SYGVKD, per germline. The CDR3 protein is CAISAGQGRNQPQHF. In nucleotides, the CDR3 is TGTGCCATCAGCGCGGGACAGGGACGGAATCAGCCCCAGCATTTT.

The chain joins TRBV6-5 to TRBJ2-4; the D is unclear. The germline V gene encodes CDR1 MNHEY and CDR2 SVGAGI. The CDR3 has 16 residues. V lost 0 bases, J lost 1 base, and 10 bases lay in between. CDR3 residues: CASSYSEIDAKNIQYF. The CDR3 DNA reads as TGTGCCAGCAGTTACTCGGAGATTGATGCCAAAAACATTCAGTACTTC.

This clone was observed a single time. The CDR3 DNA is TGTGCCACCAGCGGGGGACAGGATAAAAACATTCAGTACTTC. Residues: CATSGGQDKNIQYF. This chain uses TRBV15 with TRBJ2-4; 8 bases agree with TRBD1. The CDR3 extends over 14 amino acids. Trimming took 5 bases from V and 4 from J; bases not matched to a gene: 4. Germline V gene sequence: CDR1 LNHNV, CDR2 YYDKDF (reference sequence).

This clone is a singleton in its sample. Sequence at one end of the junction differs from germline and may be a read error. The chain is built from TRBV7-3 and TRBJ2-1, with D perhaps TRBD2 (5 bases). This CDR3 region has 13 residues. CDR1 and CDR2 (germline): SGHTA, FQGTGA. This CDR3 is CAGSLLRDNEQFF. CDR3 DNA: TGTGCCGGCAGCTTATTGCGGGACAATGAGCAGTTCTTC. Full variable domain (outside the CDR3, taken from reference TRBV7-3 and TRBJ2-1): GAGVSQTPSNKVTEKGKYVELRCDPISGHTALYWYRQSLGQGPEFLIYFQGTGAADDSGLPNDRFFAVRPEGSVSTLKIQRTERGDSAVYLCAGSLLRDNEQFFGPGTRLTVL.